The 23 T cell receptor beta chains presented below share a single source sample, sequenced in a study of T cell clonotyping in hematopoietic cell transplantation. Only in-frame clones appear in the TCRdb table, and some are missing; sequencing was by immunoSEQ multiplex PCR. This table holds about 41,000 clones, 85% found once. Sample time point: recipient sample about 28 days before transplant, after cytoreduction. Sample: peripheral blood mononuclear cells, taken before stem cell transplant. These receptors all come from a man aged 55-75 years with acute myeloid leukemia. Some clones in this sample may be carry-over from other donors' samples.

The genes are TRBV6-5 and TRBJ1-1; D perhaps matches TRBD1 (6 bases). The V gene lost 4 bases and the J gene lost 3 bases, with 9 bases spanning the gap. The CDR3 totals 13 residues. The V gene's germline CDR1 is MNHEY and CDR2 SVGAGI. The CDR3 DNA is TGTGCCAGCAGTTTGTGGGGGCACACTGAAGCTTTCTTT. It encodes CASSLWGHTEAFF.

This clone was counted only a few times. The rearrangement links TRBV19 to TRBJ1-1, with 7 bases matching TRBD1. The CDR3 totals 14 residues. The junction had 9 bases not matched to a gene; V was cut back by 6 bases and J by 5 bases. Per germline, CDR1 LNHDA and CDR2 SQIVND (reference sequence). The CDR3: CASSQQGFRTEAFF. CDR3 coding DNA: TGTGCCAGTAGCCAACAGGGGTTCCGGACTGAAGCTTTCTTT.

The chain has TRBV4-3 and TRBJ2-1; D possibly matches TRBD1 or TRBD2 (6 bases each). The CDR3 extends over 15 amino acids. V was pared by 1 base and J by 8 bases, with 15 bases between. Germline CDR1 and CDR2: LGHNA and YSLEER. DNA for the CDR3: TGCGCCAGCAGCCAAGTAAAGGGGGGCTTCGATGAGCAGTTCTTC. This sequence encodes CASSQVKGGFDEQFF.

The chain couples TRBV15 to TRBJ2-5; D is undetermined. Germline V gives CDR1 LNHNV, CDR2 YYDKDF (reference sequence). The length of the CDR3 is 15 residues. Trimming pared 0 bases from V and 5 bases from J, leaving 13 bases between. The CDR3 spells CATSRDPGQGETQYF. CDR3 DNA: TGTGCCACCAGCAGAGATCCGGGTCAAGGGGAGACCCAGTACTTC. The full variable domain, in which reference TRBV15 and TRBJ2-5 provide the parts outside the CDR3, is DAMVIQNPRYQVTQFGKPVTLSCSQTLNHNVMYWYQQKSSQAPKLLFHYYDKDFNNEADTPDNFQSRRPNTSFCFLDIRSPGLGDTAMYLCATSRDPGQGETQYFGPGTRLLVL.

The rearrangement links TRBV28 to TRBJ2-7; 9 nucleotides line up with TRBD1. CDR1 and CDR2 from the germline V gene are MDHEN and SYDVKM. The CDR3 runs to 14 residues. J gave up 6 bases and V 3 bases, and 6 bases lay outside the gene matches. The CDR3 reads CASSFGTGMREQYF. DNA for the CDR3: TGTGCCAGCAGTTTCGGGACAGGGATGCGCGAGCAGTACTTC.

This clone is a singleton in its sample. The chain employs TRBV5-1 and TRBJ1-4; tentative D call: TRBD1 (5 bases). This CDR3 comprises 15 residues. Germline values: CDR1 SGHRS, CDR2 YFSETQ. V was cut by 2 bases and J by 5 bases, with 13 bases left in between. CDR3 in DNA: TGCGCCAGCAGCTTAGAGGGGCGCGGGAATGAAAAACTGTTTTTT. Translating gives CASSLEGRGNEKLFF.

In this sample, this clone turned up once. In DNA form, the CDR3 reads TGTGCCAGCAGTGTGGGGACTAGCGGGATCTACGAGCAGTACTTC. Its translation is CASSVGTSGIYEQYF. The rearrangement uses TRBV2 and TRBJ2-7; 13 bases are shared with TRBD2. Germline CDR1 reads SNHLY; CDR2 reads FYNNEI. V dropped 4 bases and J dropped 3; count of bases not matched to a gene: 3. The CDR3 loop spans 15 amino acids.

The chain couples TRBV5-4 to TRBJ2-3; TRBD2 matches 12 bases. With 0 bases clipped from V and 6 bases from J, the junction kept 2 bases outside the gene matches. CDR1 is SGHNT, CDR2 YYREEE, per germline (reference sequence). The length of the CDR3 is 15 residues. Here the CDR3 DNA reads TGTGCCAGCAGCTTGGCCCTAGCGGGGGGGGATACGCAGTATTTT. Residues: CASSLALAGGDTQYF. The full variable domain, its missing parts supplied by reference TRBV5-4 and TRBJ2-3, is ETGVTQSPTHLIKTRGQQVTLRCSSQSGHNTVSWYQQALGQGPQFIFQYYREEENGRGNFPPRFSGLQFPNYSSELNVNALELDDSALYLCASSLALAGGDTQYFGPGTRLTVL.

The chain carries TRBV7-9 and TRBJ2-7; TRBD1 might be the D (6 bases). The CDR3 covers 14 residues. Trimming left V 5 bases short and J 2 bases short, with 13 bases between. Germline lookup yields CDR1 SEHNR and CDR2 FQNEAQ (reference sequence). CDR3 in amino acids: CASSNTGLTYEQYF. Here the CDR3 DNA reads TGTGCCAGCAGCAACACAGGGCTTACCTACGAGCAGTACTTC.

The rearrangement uses TRBV2 and TRBJ2-3; D is possibly TRBD1 (5 bases). Germline values: CDR1 SNHLY, CDR2 FYNNEI. Trimming stripped 8 bases from V and 1 base from J, with 10 bases between. The length of the CDR3 is 13 residues. This chain's CDR3 is CASLQAGTDTQYF. As DNA, the CDR3 is TGTGCCAGCTTACAGGCGGGCACAGATACGCAGTATTTT.

The V call is TRBV28, the J call TRBJ1-5, with D unresolved. The CDR3 is made up of 18 amino acids. CDR1 is MDHEN and CDR2 is SYDVKM in the germline V gene. The ends were cut back, 2 bases at V and 5 bases at J, with 22 bases in the middle. This chain's CDR3 is CASSLSLGLGSSDQPQHF. For the CDR3, the DNA is TGTGCCAGCAGTTTAAGTTTAGGGCTGGGGTCATCTGATCAGCCCCAGCATTTT.

The chain recombines TRBV19 with TRBJ2-5; D is perhaps TRBD1 (6 bases). V was pared by 5 bases and J by 5 bases, with 12 bases between. The CDR3 extends over 13 amino acids. Per germline, CDR1 LNHDA and CDR2 SQIVND (reference sequence). The DNA of the CDR3 is TGTGCCAGTAGTGAACAGGGCGGGGAGACCCAGTACTTC. This sequence encodes CASSEQGGETQYF.

This CDR3 reads CASSALGQAYEQYF. DNA for the CDR3: TGTGCCAGCAGTGCCCTCGGACAGGCCTACGAGCAGTACTTC. This sequence joins TRBV25-1 and TRBJ2-7; 7 bases agree with TRBD1. Germline V CDR1 and CDR2: MGHDK, SYGVNS. The V and J ends lost 4 bases and 2 bases, in that order; junction bases with no gene match: 5. This CDR3 has 14 residues.

This chain uses TRBV4-1 with TRBJ2-2; D gene ambiguous. Trimming removed 1 base at V and 6 bases at J, with 15 bases between. The CDR3 is made up of 16 amino acids. CDR1 is MGHRA and CDR2 is YSYEKL in the germline V gene. In DNA, the CDR3 is TGCGCCAGCAGCCAAGGGCTCCCGCCGATAGCCGGGGAGCTGTTTTTT. Its translation: CASSQGLPPIAGELFF.

This clone occurred once. The genes are TRBV7-2 and TRBJ2-6; either TRBD1 or TRBD2 may supply D (5 bases each). This CDR3 has 16 residues. The germline V gene has CDR1 SGHTA and CDR2 FQGNSA. V was pared by 3 bases and J by 0 bases, with 9 bases between. CDR3 sequence (DNA): TGTGCCAGCAGCTTCCGGGACCTCTCTGGGGCCAACGTCCTGACTTTC. Its translation: CASSFRDLSGANVLTF.

The chain links TRBV6-1 to TRBJ2-2; D is perhaps TRBD2 (5 bases). Trimming took 7 bases from V and 3 from J, leaving 9 bases between them. This CDR3 region has 13 residues. Germline assignment: CDR1 MNHNS and CDR2 SASEGT. As DNA, the CDR3 is TGTGCCAGCACTCCAGCGGACACCGGGGAGCTGTTTTTT. This gives the protein CASTPADTGELFF.

This clone was detected only a few times. CDR3: CASSKQRNTEAFF. The DNA for the CDR3 is TGTGCCAGCAGTAAACAGAGGAACACTGAAGCTTTCTTT. The genes are TRBV25-1 and TRBJ1-1; D uncertain. Per germline, CDR1 MGHDK and CDR2 SYGVNS. CDR3 length: 13 residues. V lost 5 bases and J 1 base, leaving 8 bases between the germline ends.

This clone came up once. The chain employs TRBV5-1 and TRBJ1-1, with TRBD1 as a possible D gene (5 bases). Trimming removed 3 bases at V and 4 bases at J, with 16 bases between. The CDR3 extends over 15 amino acids. Germline values: CDR1 SGHRS, CDR2 YFSETQ. The CDR3 spells CASSSVGQGGTEAFF. The CDR3 DNA reads as TGCGCCAGCAGCTCTGTAGGCCAGGGTGGCACTGAAGCTTTCTTT.

This chain links TRBV28 with TRBJ2-7; 7 positions agree with TRBD2. Unmatched junction bases numbered 18, after V lost 7 bases and J lost 3 bases. The CDR3 covers 17 residues. Germline CDR1 MDHEN, CDR2 SYDVKM. Written as DNA, the CDR3 is TGTGCCAGCAAACCGAGACTAAGGGGAGGGATAGGCTACGAGCAGTACTTC. Its protein is CASKPRLRGGIGYEQYF.

In its sample, this clone was seen once. The V gene is TRBV4-3, the J gene TRBJ2-7; D is undetermined. V was cut by 0 bases and J by 0 bases, with 12 bases left in between. This CDR3 is 16 amino acids long. Germline CDR1 and CDR2: LGHNA and YSLEER. The CDR3 nucleotides are TGCGCCAGCAGCCAAGAGCGGCAGCAAGACTCCTACGAGCAGTACTTC. Translation: CASSQERQQDSYEQYF.

V is TRBV6-1 and J is TRBJ1-1, with no clear D. With 4 bases removed from V and 5 bases from J, the gap between germline ends came to 11 bases. CDR3 size: 13 residues. CDR1 and CDR2 (germline): MNHNS, SASEGT. The CDR3 DNA follows: TGTGCCAGCAGTGTTGGTCAGGCGACTGAAGCTTTCTTT. It specifies CASSVGQATEAFF.

CDR3 loop: CASSGQGASTGELFF. As DNA, the CDR3 is TGTGCCAGCAGTGGACAGGGGGCGAGCACCGGGGAGCTGTTTTTT. The chain employs TRBV2 and TRBJ2-2; TRBD1 matches at 10 bases. With V trimmed by 4 bases and J by 4 bases, 3 bases remained unmatched. This CDR3 comprises 15 residues. The V gene's germline CDR1 is SNHLY and CDR2 FYNNEI.

V is TRBV19 and J is TRBJ1-2; 7 nucleotides align to TRBD1. The CDR3 spans 12 residues. The V segment lost 8 bases and the J segment 6 bases; nucleotides outside the gene matches: 6. Germline CDR1 LNHDA, CDR2 SQIVND (reference sequence). DNA for the CDR3: TGTGCCAGTGAGACAGGGCTAGATGGCTACACCTTC. Protein: CASETGLDGYTF.